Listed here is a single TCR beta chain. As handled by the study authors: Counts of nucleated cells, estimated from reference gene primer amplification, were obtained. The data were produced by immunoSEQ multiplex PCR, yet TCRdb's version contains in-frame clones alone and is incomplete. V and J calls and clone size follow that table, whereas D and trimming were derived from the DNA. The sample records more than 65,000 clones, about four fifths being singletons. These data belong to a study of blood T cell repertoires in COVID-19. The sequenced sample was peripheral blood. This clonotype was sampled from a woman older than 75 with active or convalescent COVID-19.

The DNA for the CDR3 is TGTGCCAGCGGGGCATTGATCGCCAAAAACATTCAGTACTTC. Its translation: CASGALIAKNIQYF. The V gene is TRBV5-6, the J gene TRBJ2-4; a weak D match, TRBD1 (5 bases). CDR1 and CDR2 from the germline V gene are SGHDT and YYEEEE. This CDR3 region has 14 residues. V dropped 7 bases and J dropped 1 base, with 12 bases sitting between them.